This T cell receptor (beta chain) was sequenced in a study of blood T cell repertoires in COVID-19. The method was immunoSEQ multiplex PCR; TCRdb's version includes in-frame clones alone and lacks a portion of them. The sample carries fewer than 110,000 clones, approximately 84% recorded once. This clone was seen a few times. This TCR was sampled from a human donor in a cohort sampled during active or convalescent COVID-19. Sequencing was done on a sample of peripheral blood.

CDR3 protein: CASSVGRGVLLEQFF. As DNA, the CDR3 is TGTGCCAGCAGCGTAGGGCGCGGGGTACTCCTTGAGCAGTTCTTC. The V gene is TRBV9, the J gene TRBJ2-1; D is perhaps TRBD2 (6 bases). Germline V lookup: CDR1 SGDLS, CDR2 YYNGEE. The CDR3 loop spans 15 amino acids. V gave up 0 bases and J gave up 9 bases, with 16 bases separating them.